These 28 T cell receptor beta chains share one sample of origin, sequenced in a study of CD8 T cells in ankylosing spondylitis (dated 2017 in TCRdb). Beyond this particular receptor, the publication reports: Blood from ankylosing spondylitis patients appeared to be characterized by a TCR beta motif made up of about 8 highly homologous amino acid variants.

Library method: 5' RACE. The sequencer listed for this sample is Illumina HiSeq 2500. TCRdb reran the public reads through fastp at Q25 and MiXCR, keeping productive beta chains. CDR3 protein sequences are deduplicated, and each keeps its most common genes and DNA. This sample is represented by 800,000 to 900,000 distinct CDR3 sequences; 12% of them were singletons. Together, the top ten hold about 0.5% of the sample. Their antigens are not known. Sequenced input: blood, either unsorted or a sorted T cell fraction (not recorded which). The receptors were sampled from a male donor with ankylosing spondylitis.

This clonotype has a count of ten or more. The V call is TRBV7-2, the J call TRBJ1-2, with a tentative D call TRBD1 (6 bases). Trimming took off 4 bases at V and 5 bases at J, with 17 bases between the two ends. The CDR3 runs 15 residues. Germline CDR1 is SGHTA and CDR2 is FQGNSA. CDR3 nucleotides: TGTGCCAGCAGCTCAAATCGGGGGCTTTTTTATGGCTACACCTTC. Translation gives CASSSNRGLFYGYTF. The full variable domain, its missing parts supplied by reference TRBV7-2 and TRBJ1-2, is GAGVSQSPSNKVTEKGKDVELRCDPISGHTALYWYRQSLGQGLEFLIYFQGNSAPDKSGLPSDRFSAERTGGSVSTLTIQRTQQEDSAVYLCASSSNRGLFYGYTFGSGTRLTVV.

Many counts were recorded for this clonotype. This rearrangement joins TRBV10-3 to TRBJ2-3; the match to TRBD1 covers 9 bases. CDR1 and CDR2 from the germline V gene are ENHRY and SYGVKD. The CDR3 is made up of 14 amino acids. Losses at the gene ends were 6 bases for V and 4 bases for J; bases not matched to a gene: 5. The CDR3 DNA follows: TGTGCCATCAGGGGACAGGGAGGAGCAGATACGCAGTATTTT. This sequence encodes CAIRGQGGADTQYF.

The chain is built from TRBV27 and TRBJ2-3; 10 bases align to TRBD2. The CDR3 totals 16 residues. Per germline, CDR1 MNHEY and CDR2 SMNVEV (reference sequence). Trimming at V came to 3 bases and at J to 3 bases, leaving 6 bases not matched to a gene. CDR3 DNA: TGTGCCAGCAGTTTCAGAAGCGGGGGGGTAACAGATACGCAGTATTTT. Translated: CASSFRSGGVTDTQYF.

The rearrangement uses TRBV5-1 and TRBJ2-6, with D possibly TRBD1 on 5 matching bases. CDR1 and CDR2 from the germline V gene are SGHRS and YFSETQ. The V gene lost 0 bases and the J gene lost 1 base, with 11 bases spanning the gap. The CDR3 loop spans 17 amino acids. Here the CDR3 reads CASSLAMTASGANVLTF. The CDR3 DNA reads TGCGCCAGCAGCTTGGCCATGACAGCTTCTGGGGCCAACGTCCTGACTTTC.

The sample holds a few counts of this clonotype. The chain combines TRBV20-1 with TRBJ2-1, with 12 bases lining up with TRBD2. This CDR3 has 16 residues. V shed 5 bases, J shed 6 bases, and the junction held 11 bases outside the gene matches. Germline V gene lookup returns CDR1 DFQATT and CDR2 SNEGSKA (reference sequence). The CDR3 loop reads CSAPRPLAGGFNEQFF. Here the CDR3 DNA reads TGCAGTGCTCCCAGACCACTAGCGGGGGGTTTCAATGAGCAGTTCTTC.

This chain connects TRBV20-1 to TRBJ2-3, with TRBD1 identical over 7 bases. Losses at the gene ends were 6 bases for V and 4 bases for J; bases not matched to a gene: 4. Germline values: CDR1 DFQATT, CDR2 SNEGSKA (reference sequence). The length of the CDR3 is 12 residues. In DNA, the CDR3 is TGCAGTGCAAGACAGGGCCCAGATACGCAGTATTTT. Its translation is CSARQGPDTQYF.

This clonotype was seen at least ten times. J is TRBJ1-1 and V is TRBV29-1; D not certain. V was trimmed by 4 bases and J by 4 bases, leaving 10 bases between them. Germline V gives CDR1 SQVTM, CDR2 ANQGSEA. CDR3 length: 12 amino acids. The CDR3 reads CSVVVQATEAFF. Written as DNA, the CDR3 is TGCAGCGTTGTTGTTCAGGCCACTGAAGCTTTCTTT.

At least ten counts were recorded for this clonotype. The V and J genes are TRBV20-1 and TRBJ2-3, with no clear D. Between the trimmed V and J ends, which lost 6 bases and 3 bases, there was a span of 13 bases. Germline CDR1 reads DFQATT; CDR2 reads SNEGSKA (reference sequence). The CDR3 is 13 residues long. The CDR3 loop is CSAVPGGTDTQYF. The CDR3 DNA follows: TGCAGTGCGGTCCCGGGTGGGACAGATACGCAGTATTTT.

This clonotype has a handful of counts. This chain links TRBV27 with TRBJ1-6; a possible D gene is TRBD1 (6 bases). From germline, CDR1 is MNHEY and CDR2 SMNVEV (reference sequence). Deletions cut 6 bases from V and 10 bases from J, with 13 bases between. The CDR3 is made up of 13 amino acids. The CDR3, as DNA: TGTGCCAGCAGGTGGGGGGCAGGGTCACCCCTCCACTTT. It codes for CASRWGAGSPLHF.

The rearrangement uses TRBV4-3 and TRBJ2-2; D gene ambiguous. The CDR3 extends over 17 amino acids. V dropped 0 bases and J dropped 6 bases, with 17 bases sitting between them. The germline gives CDR1 LGHNA, CDR2 YSLEER. The CDR3 coding sequence is TGCGCCAGCAGCCAAGAATTCGTAGGCGGTTCGGCCGGGGAGCTGTTTTTT. Its protein product is CASSQEFVGGSAGELFF.

This clonotype was found many times. CDR3 sequence: CANGQGMNEQFF. The CDR3 region has the DNA TGTGCCAACGGACAGGGGATGAATGAGCAGTTCTTC. V usage is TRBV10-3 and J usage is TRBJ2-1, with 9 bases lining up with TRBD1. The CDR3 has 12 amino acids. Unmatched junction bases numbered 5, after V lost 10 bases and J lost 7 bases. Germline-derived CDR1 and CDR2 are ENHRY and SYGVKD.

This clonotype was observed a few times. V gene TRBV4-3 combines with J gene TRBJ2-2, with D hard to call. CDR3 size: 14 residues. The germline CDR1 and CDR2 sequences are LGHNA and YSLEER. Trimming left V 0 bases short and J 10 bases short, with 12 bases between. The CDR3 sequence is CASSQEPQQAELFF. The DNA of the CDR3 is TGCGCCAGCAGCCAAGAGCCCCAGCAGGCGGAGCTGTTTTTT.

The chain has TRBV9 and TRBJ2-5; 8 nucleotides match TRBD2. The CDR3 runs 15 residues. Germline CDR1 SGDLS, CDR2 YYNGEE. V shed 0 bases, J shed 5 bases, and the junction held 6 bases outside the gene matches. The CDR3 sequence is CASSVGRAGGETQYF. Here the CDR3 DNA reads TGTGCCAGCAGCGTAGGAAGGGCGGGAGGTGAGACCCAGTACTTC.

This clonotype has just a few counts. J is TRBJ2-5 and V is TRBV20-1, with a possible D match to TRBD1 (6 bases). Germline V gives CDR1 DFQATT, CDR2 SNEGSKA (reference sequence). The V end was cut by 5 bases, the J end by 0 bases, with 16 bases between. This CDR3 region has 15 residues. CDR3 amino acids: CSAGNSGQNQETQYF. CDR3 nucleotides: TGCAGTGCTGGAAACTCGGGACAAAACCAAGAGACCCAGTACTTC.

The chain is built from TRBV7-9 and TRBJ2-7; 7 bases line up with TRBD1. The J segment lost 12 bases and the V segment lost 7 bases, leaving 15 bases of the junction unmatched. This CDR3 is 13 amino acids long. The V gene's germline CDR1 is SEHNR and CDR2 FQNEAQ (reference sequence). CDR3 DNA sequence: TGTGCCAGCACCTACACCACAGGGGAGCAACGGTACTTC. This encodes CASTYTTGEQRYF.

The V call is TRBV4-2, the J call TRBJ2-7, with TRBD2 as a possible D gene (6 bases). The CDR3 sequence is 14 residues long. CDR1 and CDR2 (germline): LGHNA, YNFKEQ. V lost 4 bases to trimming and J lost 5 bases, with 15 bases between them. The CDR3: CASSLGWGGDEQYF. The CDR3 DNA reads as TGTGCCAGCAGCCTCGGATGGGGCGGGGACGAGCAGTACTTC.

The chain carries TRBV10-3 and TRBJ1-1; no reliable D call. The CDR3 sequence is 14 residues long. Per germline, CDR1 ENHRY and CDR2 SYGVKD. Trimming removed 5 bases at V and 1 base at J, with 11 bases between. CDR3 amino acids: CAISLTKGNTEAFF. CDR3 sequence (DNA): TGTGCCATCAGTCTTACCAAGGGGAACACTGAAGCTTTCTTT.

This clonotype was seen a handful of times. The CDR3 loop is CASSQVTSGRVGADTQYF. CDR3 coding DNA: TGCGCCAGCAGCCAAGTGACTAGCGGGAGGGTCGGGGCAGATACGCAGTATTTT. V is TRBV4-3 and J is TRBJ2-3; 14 nucleotides line up with TRBD2. This CDR3 has 18 amino acids. Germline assignment: CDR1 LGHNA and CDR2 YSLEER. V lost 1 base to trimming and J lost 4 bases; unmatched junction nucleotides: 7.

This clonotype showed up just a few times. V is TRBV12-3 or TRBV12-4 and J is TRBJ2-3; the D gene is possibly TRBD2 (6 bases). The CDR3 covers 14 residues. V was pared by 5 bases and J by 4 bases, with 13 bases between. As DNA, the CDR3 is TGTGCCAGCAGTCCAAGACTAGTTGCAGATACGCAGTATTTT. As protein: CASSPRLVADTQYF.

This clonotype was seen a single time. The rearrangement joins TRBV10-3 to TRBJ2-7; either TRBD1 or TRBD2 may fit D (5 bases each). This CDR3 has 14 amino acids. V was cut by 5 bases and J by 7 bases, with 18 bases left in between. Looked up from germline, CDR1 is ENHRY and CDR2 is SYGVKD. Here the CDR3 DNA reads TGTGCCATCAGTCGGGACGCGTCCTCGAGGGAGCAGTACTTC. Its translation is CAISRDASSREQYF.

Only a few counts were recorded for this clonotype. This chain joins TRBV20-1 and TRBJ2-7; 9 positions agree with TRBD1. The CDR3 length is 12 residues. The V gene's germline CDR1 is DFQATT and CDR2 SNEGSKA (reference sequence). After removal of 6 bases from V and 4 bases from J, the junction contained 4 bases not matched to a gene. The CDR3, as DNA: TGCAGTGCAGGGACAGGGCAATACGAGCAGTACTTC. Residues: CSAGTGQYEQYF.

In regard to this clonotype: One junction end does not reproduce the germline sequence, and a read error may be involved. The chain's CDR3 is CASSLGLTGTEQYF. The CDR3 region has the DNA TGTGCTAGCAGCTTAGGATTGACAGGGACCGAGCAGTACTTC. V gene TRBV7-7 combines with J gene TRBJ2-7; 7 bases match TRBD1. Germline CDR1 reads SSHAT; CDR2 reads FNYEAQ (reference sequence). This CDR3 contains 14 residues.

This clonotype was seen more than once but under ten times. The rearrangement links TRBV7-2 to TRBJ1-1; 8 positions match TRBD1. The CDR3 sequence is 14 residues long. Germline values: CDR1 SGHTA, CDR2 FQGNSA. The V and J ends lost 11 bases and 3 bases, in that order; junction bases with no gene match: 11. The DNA of the CDR3 is TGTGCCCTAGTGGCAGGGGGCGCGGACACTGAAGCTTTCTTT. Residues: CALVAGGADTEAFF.

This chain joins TRBV10-3 and TRBJ2-1; 7 nucleotides align to TRBD2. CDR1 is ENHRY and CDR2 is SYGVKD in the germline V gene. V dropped 3 bases and J dropped 4; count of bases not matched to a gene: 3. The CDR3 is 14 amino acids. The CDR3 coding sequence is TGTGCCATCAGTGAAGGCGGGAGTTACAATGAGCAGTTCTTC. Its protein product is CAISEGGSYNEQFF.

This clonotype was found a few times. The genes are TRBV5-8 and TRBJ2-7; D could derive from TRBD1 or TRBD2 (5 bases each). The CDR3 has 13 residues. V dropped 1 base and J dropped 5 bases, with 10 bases sitting between them. Per germline, CDR1 SGHTS and CDR2 YDEGEE. CDR3: CASSLSGTHEQYF. In DNA form, the CDR3 reads TGTGCCAGCAGCTTGTCCGGGACCCACGAGCAGTACTTC.

V usage is TRBV6-2 or TRBV6-3 and J usage is TRBJ1-5, with D unresolved. The CDR3 contains 12 residues. Germline CDR1 reads MNHEY; CDR2 reads SVGEGT. V lost 3 bases and J 9 bases, leaving 9 bases between the germline ends. The CDR3 DNA reads TGTGCCAGCAGTTATTCGGAGCGGCCCCAGCATTTT. It specifies CASSYSERPQHF.

This clonotype was observed a handful of times. This chain links TRBV28 with TRBJ1-4; D gene ambiguous. The germline V gene encodes CDR1 MDHEN and CDR2 SYDVKM. The V end was cut by 7 bases, the J end by 0 bases, with 12 bases between. The CDR3 runs 15 residues. CDR3 in amino acids: CASTTPGATNEKLFF. The DNA of the CDR3 is TGTGCCAGCACCACGCCGGGTGCAACTAATGAAAAACTGTTTTTT.

This clonotype was recorded at least ten times. J is TRBJ2-7 and V is TRBV5-1; 8 bases line up with TRBD1. In germline, CDR1 is SGHRS, CDR2 YFSETQ. The CDR3 runs 14 residues. V dropped 1 base and J dropped 2; count of bases not matched to a gene: 2. CDR3 residues: CASSLMDRAYEQYF. CDR3 nucleotide sequence: TGCGCCAGCAGCTTGATGGACAGGGCCTACGAGCAGTACTTC.